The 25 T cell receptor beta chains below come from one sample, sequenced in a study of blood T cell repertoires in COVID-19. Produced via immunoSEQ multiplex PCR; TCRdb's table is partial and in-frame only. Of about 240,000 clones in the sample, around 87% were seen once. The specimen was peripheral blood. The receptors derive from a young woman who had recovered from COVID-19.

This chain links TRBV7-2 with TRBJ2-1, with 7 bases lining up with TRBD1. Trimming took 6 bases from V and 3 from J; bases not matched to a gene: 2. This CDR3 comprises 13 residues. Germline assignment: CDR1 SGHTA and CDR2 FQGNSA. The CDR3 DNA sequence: TGTGCCAGCAGAGGGGACAGCTACAATGAGCAGTTCTTC. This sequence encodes CASRGDSYNEQFF. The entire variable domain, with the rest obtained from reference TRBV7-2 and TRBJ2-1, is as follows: GAGVSQSPSNKVTEKGKDVELRCDPISGHTALYWYRQSLGQGLEFLIYFQGNSAPDKSGLPSDRFSAERTGGSVSTLTIQRTQQEDSAVYLCASRGDSYNEQFFGPGTRLTVL.

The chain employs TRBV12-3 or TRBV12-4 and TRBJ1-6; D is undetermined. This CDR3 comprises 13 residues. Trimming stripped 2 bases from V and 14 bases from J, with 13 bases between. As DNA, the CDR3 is TGTGCCAGCAGTTTATCCGGAGCAGAGTCCCTCCACTTT. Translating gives CASSLSGAESLHF.

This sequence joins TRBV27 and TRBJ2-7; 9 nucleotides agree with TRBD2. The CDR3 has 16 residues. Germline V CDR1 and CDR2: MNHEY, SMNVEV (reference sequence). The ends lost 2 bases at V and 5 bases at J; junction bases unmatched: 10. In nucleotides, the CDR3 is TGTGCCAGCAGTTTAATTGGGGTAGCGGGGGCCCACGAGCAGTACTTC. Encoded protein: CASSLIGVAGAHEQYF.

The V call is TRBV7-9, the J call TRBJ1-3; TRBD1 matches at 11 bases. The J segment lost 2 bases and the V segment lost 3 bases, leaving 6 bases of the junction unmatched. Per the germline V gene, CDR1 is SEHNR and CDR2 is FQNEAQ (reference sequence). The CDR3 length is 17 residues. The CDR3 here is CASSFTSGQGAGNTIYF. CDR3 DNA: TGTGCCAGCAGCTTTACCTCGGGACAGGGGGCTGGAAACACCATATATTTT.

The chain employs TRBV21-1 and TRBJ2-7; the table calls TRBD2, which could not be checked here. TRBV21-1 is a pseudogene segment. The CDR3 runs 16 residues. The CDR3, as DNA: TGTGCCAGCAGCAAAGAGGGAGGGGGAGAGAGCTACGAGCAGTACTTC. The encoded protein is CASSKEGGGESYEQYF.

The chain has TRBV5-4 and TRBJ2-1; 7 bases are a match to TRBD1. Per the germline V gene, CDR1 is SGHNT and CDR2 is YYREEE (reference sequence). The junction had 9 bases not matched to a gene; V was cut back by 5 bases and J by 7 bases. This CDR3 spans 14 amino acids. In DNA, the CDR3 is TGTGCCAGCAGGTCCGGGACAGTAAGTAATGAGCAGTTCTTC. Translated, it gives CASRSGTVSNEQFF.

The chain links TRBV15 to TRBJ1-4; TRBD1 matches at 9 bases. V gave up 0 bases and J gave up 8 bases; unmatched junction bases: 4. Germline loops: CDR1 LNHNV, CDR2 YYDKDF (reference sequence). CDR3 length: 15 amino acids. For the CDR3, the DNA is TGTGCCACCAGCAGAGACCGGACAGGGGAAGAAAAACTGTTTTTT. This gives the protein CATSRDRTGEEKLFF.

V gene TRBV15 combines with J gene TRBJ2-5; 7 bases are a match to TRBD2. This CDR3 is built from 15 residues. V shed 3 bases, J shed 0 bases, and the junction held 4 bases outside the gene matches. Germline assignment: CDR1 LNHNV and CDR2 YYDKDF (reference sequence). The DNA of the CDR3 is TGTGCCACCAGCAGGGCGGGGGAGTACCAAGAGACCCAGTACTTC. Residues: CATSRAGEYQETQYF.

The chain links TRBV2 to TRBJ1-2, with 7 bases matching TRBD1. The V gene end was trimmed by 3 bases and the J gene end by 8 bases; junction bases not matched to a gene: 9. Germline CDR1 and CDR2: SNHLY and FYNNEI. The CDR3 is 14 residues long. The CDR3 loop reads CASSDTTGLRGYTF. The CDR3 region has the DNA TGTGCCAGCAGTGATACGACAGGGTTGAGGGGCTACACCTTC.

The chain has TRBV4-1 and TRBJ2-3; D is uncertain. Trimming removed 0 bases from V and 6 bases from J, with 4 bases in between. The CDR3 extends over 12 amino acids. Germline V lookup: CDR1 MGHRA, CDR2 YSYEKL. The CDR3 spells CASSQDRDTQYF. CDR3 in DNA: TGCGCCAGCAGCCAAGATCGGGATACGCAGTATTTT.

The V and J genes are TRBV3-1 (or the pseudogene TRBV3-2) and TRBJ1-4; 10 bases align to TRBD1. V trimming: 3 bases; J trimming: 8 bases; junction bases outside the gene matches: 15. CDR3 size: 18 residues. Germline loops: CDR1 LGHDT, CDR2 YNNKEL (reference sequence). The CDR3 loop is CASSQGQGRDRTPEKLFF. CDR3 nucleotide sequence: TGTGCCAGCAGCCAGGGACAGGGGCGGGATCGGACTCCGGAAAAACTGTTTTTT.

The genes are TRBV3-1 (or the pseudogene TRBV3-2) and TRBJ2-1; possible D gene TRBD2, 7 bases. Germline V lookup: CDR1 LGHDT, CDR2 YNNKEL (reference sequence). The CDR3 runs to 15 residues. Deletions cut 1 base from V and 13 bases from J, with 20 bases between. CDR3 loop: CASSQGESRGPLQFF. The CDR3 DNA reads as TGTGCCAGCAGCCAAGGGGAGTCGCGGGGGCCATTACAGTTCTTC.

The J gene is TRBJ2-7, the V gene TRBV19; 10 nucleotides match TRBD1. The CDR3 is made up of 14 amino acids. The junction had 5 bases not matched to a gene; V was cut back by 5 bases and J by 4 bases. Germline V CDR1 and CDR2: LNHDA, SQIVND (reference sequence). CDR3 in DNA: TGTGCCAGTAGTCACCGGGACAGGGGTTACGAGCAGTACTTC. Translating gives CASSHRDRGYEQYF.

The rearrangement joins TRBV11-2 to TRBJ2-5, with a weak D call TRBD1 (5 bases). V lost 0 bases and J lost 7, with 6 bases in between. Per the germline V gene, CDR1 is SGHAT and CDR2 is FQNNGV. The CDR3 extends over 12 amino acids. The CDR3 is CASSLEGPTQYF. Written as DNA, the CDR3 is TGTGCCAGCAGCTTAGAGGGGCCGACCCAGTACTTC.

This CDR3 reads CASIENRDRGHSFGELFF. CDR3 nucleotide sequence: TGTGCCAGTATTGAAAACCGGGACAGGGGGCACTCGTTCGGGGAGCTGTTTTTT. The chain couples TRBV19 to TRBJ2-2; 12 bases fit TRBD1. Germline V CDR1 and CDR2: LNHDA, SQIVND (reference sequence). The CDR3 has 18 residues. The V and J ends lost 7 bases and 7 bases, in that order; junction bases with no gene match: 16.

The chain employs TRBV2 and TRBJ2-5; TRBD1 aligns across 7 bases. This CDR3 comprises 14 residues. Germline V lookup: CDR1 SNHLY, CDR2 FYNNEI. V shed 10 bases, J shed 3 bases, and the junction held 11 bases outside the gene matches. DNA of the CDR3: TGTGCCACAGGGGGAGCAGGGTTTGAAGAGACCCAGTACTTC. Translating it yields CATGGAGFEETQYF.

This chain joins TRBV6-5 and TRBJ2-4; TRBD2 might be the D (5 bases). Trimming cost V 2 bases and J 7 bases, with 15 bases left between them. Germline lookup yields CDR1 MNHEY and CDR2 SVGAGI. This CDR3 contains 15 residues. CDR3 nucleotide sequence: TGTGCCAGCAGTTACGGGTTTCGGGGTAGGAACATTCAGTACTTC. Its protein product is CASSYGFRGRNIQYF.

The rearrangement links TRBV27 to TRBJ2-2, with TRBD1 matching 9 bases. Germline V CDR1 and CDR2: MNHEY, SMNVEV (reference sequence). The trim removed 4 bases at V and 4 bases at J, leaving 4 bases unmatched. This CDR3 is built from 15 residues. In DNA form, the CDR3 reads TGTGCCAGCAGTTCCCGACAGGGGGGCACCGGGGAGCTGTTTTTT. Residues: CASSSRQGGTGELFF.

The CDR3 DNA reads TGTGCCAGCAGCTTAGAGCAGCCCAGGGGATCAGCCTACAATGAGCAGTTCTTC. The encoded protein is CASSLEQPRGSAYNEQFF. V gene TRBV13 combines with J gene TRBJ2-1; tentatively, D is TRBD1 (6 bases). CDR3 length: 18 amino acids. V was clipped by 1 base and J by 2 bases, with 18 bases between them. Per the germline V gene, CDR1 is PRHDT and CDR2 is FYEKMQ (reference sequence).

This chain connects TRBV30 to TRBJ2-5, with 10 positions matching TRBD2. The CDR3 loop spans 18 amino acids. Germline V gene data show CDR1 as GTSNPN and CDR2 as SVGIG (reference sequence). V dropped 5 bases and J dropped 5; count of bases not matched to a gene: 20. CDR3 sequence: CAWDTGSSGGASWETQYF. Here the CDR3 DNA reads TGTGCCTGGGACACCGGCTCTAGCGGGGGAGCCTCGTGGGAGACCCAGTACTTC.

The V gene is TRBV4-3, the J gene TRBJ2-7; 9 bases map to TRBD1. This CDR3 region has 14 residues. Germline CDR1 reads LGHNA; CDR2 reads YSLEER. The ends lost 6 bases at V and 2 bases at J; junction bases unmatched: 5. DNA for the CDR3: TGCGCCAGCAGTAGTAGGACAGGGGCCTACGAGCAGTACTTC. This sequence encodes CASSSRTGAYEQYF.

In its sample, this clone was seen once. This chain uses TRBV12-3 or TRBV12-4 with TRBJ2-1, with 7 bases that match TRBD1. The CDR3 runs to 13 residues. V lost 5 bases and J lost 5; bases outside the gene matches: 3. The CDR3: CASSTGQDNEQFF. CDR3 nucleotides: TGTGCCAGCAGTACCGGACAGGACAATGAGCAGTTCTTC.

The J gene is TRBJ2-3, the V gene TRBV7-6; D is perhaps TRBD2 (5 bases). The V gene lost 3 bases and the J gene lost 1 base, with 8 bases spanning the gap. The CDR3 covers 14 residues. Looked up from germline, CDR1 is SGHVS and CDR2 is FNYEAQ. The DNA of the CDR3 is TGTGCCAGCAGCTTTGGTAGCGGCACAGATACGCAGTATTTT. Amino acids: CASSFGSGTDTQYF.

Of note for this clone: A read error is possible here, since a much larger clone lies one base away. CDR3 nucleotides: TGTGCCAGCAGCTTAGGACAGGGCACTGAAGCTTTCTTT. Residues: CASSLGQGTEAFF. The chain combines TRBV11-2 with TRBJ1-1; 7 nucleotides line up with TRBD1. Germline trimming cut 1 base from V and 4 bases from J; bases unmatched to any gene: 0. CDR3 size: 13 residues. Germline V gene data show CDR1 as SGHAT and CDR2 as FQNNGV. Using reference TRBV11-2 and TRBJ1-1 for the parts outside the CDR3, the full variable domain is EAGVAQSPRYKIIEKRQSVAFWCNPISGHATLYWYQQILGQGPKLLIQFQNNGVVDDSQLPKDRFSAERLKGVDSTLKIQPAKLEDSAVYLCASSLGQGTEAFFGQGTRLTVV.

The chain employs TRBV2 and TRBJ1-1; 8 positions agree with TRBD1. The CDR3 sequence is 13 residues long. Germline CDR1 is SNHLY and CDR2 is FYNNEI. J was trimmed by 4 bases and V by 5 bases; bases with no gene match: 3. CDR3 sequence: CASSLTGGTEAFF. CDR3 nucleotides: TGTGCCAGCAGTCTTACAGGGGGCACTGAAGCTTTCTTT.